Following are 28 T cell receptor beta chains from one sample sequenced in a study of blood T cell repertoires in COVID-19. TCRdb's copy holds only in-frame clones and misses some; the assay was immunoSEQ multiplex PCR. The sample has some 180,000 clones; 87% are singletons. The source material was peripheral blood. These receptor sequences come from a man in his 60s with active or convalescent COVID-19.

CDR3 amino acids: CSAQLAREQYF. The CDR3 DNA follows: TGCAGTGCGCAACTAGCGCGCGAGCAGTACTTC. The chain employs TRBV20-1 and TRBJ2-7, with TRBD2 matching over 7 bases. Germline values: CDR1 DFQATT, CDR2 SNEGSKA (reference sequence). This CDR3 is 11 amino acids long. V gave up 6 bases and J gave up 6 bases; unmatched junction bases: 5.

The rearrangement joins TRBV11-2 to TRBJ2-6; a weak D match, TRBD2 (5 bases). V lost 6 bases to trimming and J lost 0 bases, with 12 bases between them. The germline V gene encodes CDR1 SGHAT and CDR2 FQNNGV. The CDR3 length is 16 residues. DNA of the CDR3: TGTGCCAGCAGGGATCGGGGAACCTCTGGGGCCAACGTCCTGACTTTC. This translates into CASRDRGTSGANVLTF.

V gene TRBV5-1 combines with J gene TRBJ2-5, with 12 bases fitting TRBD2. The ends lost 3 bases at V and 2 bases at J; junction bases unmatched: 2. Germline V gene lookup returns CDR1 SGHRS and CDR2 YFSETQ. There are 15 residues in the CDR3. The CDR3 sequence: CASSSGLAGQETQYF. Here the CDR3 DNA reads TGCGCCAGCAGCTCAGGACTAGCGGGGCAAGAGACCCAGTACTTC.

The chain uses TRBV27 and TRBJ2-7, with D uncertain. This CDR3 region has 15 residues. Trimming left V 0 bases short and J 0 bases short, with 9 bases between. Germline V CDR1 and CDR2: MNHEY, SMNVEV (reference sequence). This CDR3 is CASSLSLPSSYEQYF. The CDR3 DNA follows: TGTGCCAGCAGTTTATCCCTTCCCTCCTCCTACGAGCAGTACTTC.

This chain connects TRBV10-3 to TRBJ2-7, with 10 nucleotides matching TRBD1. Germline CDR1 reads ENHRY; CDR2 reads SYGVKD. CDR3 length equals 14 residues. The trim removed 4 bases at V and 5 bases at J, leaving 5 bases unmatched. CDR3: CAISAGQGGDEQYF. CDR3 DNA sequence: TGTGCCATCAGTGCCGGACAGGGGGGCGACGAGCAGTACTTC.

The chain uses TRBV9 and TRBJ2-3; D gene unclear. Trimming removed 3 bases from V and 0 bases from J, with 8 bases in between. CDR3 length equals 14 residues. CDR1 is SGDLS, CDR2 YYNGEE, per germline. In DNA, the CDR3 is TGTGCCAGCAGCGGGGCAGTCAGCACAGATACGCAGTATTTT. This translates into CASSGAVSTDTQYF.

V and J are TRBV5-6 and TRBJ1-4; no reliable D call. CDR1 is SGHDT and CDR2 is YYEEEE in the germline V gene. The CDR3 covers 14 residues. Between the trimmed V and J ends, which lost 0 bases and 7 bases, there was a span of 10 bases. The chain's CDR3 is CASSLGRRGEKLFF. Written as DNA, the CDR3 is TGTGCCAGCAGCTTGGGGAGACGGGGTGAAAAACTGTTTTTT.

J is TRBJ1-2 and V is TRBV7-9; D uncertain. The V gene's germline CDR1 is SEHNR and CDR2 FQNEAQ (reference sequence). The CDR3 is 13 amino acids. Trimming removed 7 bases at V and 2 bases at J, with 11 bases between. CDR3 residues: CASNPTGNYGYTF. CDR3 in DNA: TGTGCCAGCAACCCGACCGGGAACTATGGCTACACCTTC.

V usage is TRBV25-1 and J usage is TRBJ2-7; 7 nucleotides line up with TRBD1. The CDR3 contains 15 residues. The trim removed 2 bases at V and 2 bases at J, leaving 6 bases unmatched. Germline V CDR1 and CDR2: MGHDK, SYGVNS. The CDR3 sequence is CASSEGQARTYEQYF. The CDR3 bases are TGTGCCAGCAGTGAAGGACAGGCCAGAACCTACGAGCAGTACTTC.

The rearrangement joins TRBV18 to TRBJ1-1, with 7 bases lining up with TRBD1. The CDR3 has 15 residues. The V gene's germline CDR1 is KGHSH and CDR2 LQKENI. V trimming: 0 bases; J trimming: 1 base; junction bases outside the gene matches: 2. In DNA form, the CDR3 reads TGTGCCAGCTCACCACCGCGACAGGGGAACACTGAAGCTTTCTTT. It encodes CASSPPRQGNTEAFF.

The V call is TRBV5-1, the J call TRBJ2-1; weak D call: TRBD2 (5 bases). The CDR3 consists of 15 residues. Germline lookup yields CDR1 SGHRS and CDR2 YFSETQ. V was trimmed by 0 bases and J by 4 bases, leaving 11 bases between them. CDR3 coding DNA: TGCGCCAGCAGCTTGGGAGGGTCCGGTTACAATGAGCAGTTCTTC. Encoded protein: CASSLGGSGYNEQFF.

The CDR3 bases are TGTGCCATCAGTGAGTCCCCCCGAGAGACCCAGTACTTC. Translation: CAISESPRETQYF. This rearrangement joins TRBV10-3 to TRBJ2-5, with unresolved D. V was trimmed by 0 bases and J by 4 bases, leaving 6 bases between them. The germline V gene has CDR1 ENHRY and CDR2 SYGVKD. CDR3 length: 13 amino acids.

The CDR3 DNA follows: TGTGCCATCAGTGATTCCAGAGCGGCCTACAATGAGCAGTTCTTC. This gives the protein CAISDSRAAYNEQFF. The V call is TRBV10-3, the J call TRBJ2-1; TRBD2 is a possible D gene (5 bases). V lost 3 bases and J 2 bases, leaving 11 bases between the germline ends. This CDR3 region has 15 residues. CDR1 and CDR2 from the germline V gene are ENHRY and SYGVKD.

This clone appeared once. The chain recombines TRBV27 with TRBJ1-2, with no clear D. V was clipped by 6 bases and J by 0 bases, with 11 bases between them. CDR1 MNHEY and CDR2 SMNVEV come from the germline V gene (reference sequence). The CDR3 loop spans 14 amino acids. The CDR3 reads CASRRVGANYGYTF. CDR3 nucleotides: TGTGCCAGCAGGAGAGTGGGAGCTAACTATGGCTACACCTTC.

This clone was observed a single time. The chain has TRBV9 and TRBJ2-7; 7 bases are shared with TRBD1. The V and J ends lost 3 bases and 2 bases, in that order; junction bases with no gene match: 8. The CDR3 extends over 15 amino acids. CDR1 SGDLS and CDR2 YYNGEE come from the germline V gene. Here the CDR3 reads CASSAHRDRPYEQYF. The CDR3 nucleotides read TGTGCCAGCAGCGCCCACCGGGACAGACCCTACGAGCAGTACTTC.

This clone was counted once. This chain links TRBV10-3 with TRBJ1-3; D ambiguous. This CDR3 spans 14 amino acids. Trimming took off 3 bases at V and 4 bases at J, with 10 bases between the two ends. Germline V gene data show CDR1 as ENHRY and CDR2 as SYGVKD. Here the CDR3 DNA reads TGTGCCATCAGTGAACCATCTATCGGAAACACCATATATTTT. It yields the protein CAISEPSIGNTIYF.

The count of this clone is one. The chain uses TRBV6-1 and TRBJ1-2, with D maybe TRBD1 (6 bases). There are 17 residues in the CDR3. Deletions cut 3 bases from V and 2 bases from J, with 19 bases between. The germline V gene has CDR1 MNHNS and CDR2 SASEGT. The CDR3 DNA reads as TGTGCCAGCAGTGACCCCGGACAGCCTCCTTTCAACTATGGCTACACCTTC. It codes for CASSDPGQPPFNYGYTF.

As DNA, the CDR3 is TGCGCCAGCAGCCAGGGAACCAACTATGGCTACACCTTC. Its protein is CASSQGTNYGYTF. The gene calls are TRBV10-1 and TRBJ1-2, with a tentative D call TRBD1 (5 bases). The CDR3 spans 13 residues. The germline V gene has CDR1 WNHNN and CDR2 SYGVQD (reference sequence). V lost 6 bases and J 2 bases, leaving 10 bases between the germline ends.

The genes are TRBV21-1 and TRBJ2-5; TRBD1 is the table's D call, not checked against the DNA. TRBV21-1 is an annotated pseudogene. This CDR3 contains 14 residues. The CDR3: CASIAKDRKETQYF. In DNA, the CDR3 is TGTGCCAGCATCGCCAAGGACAGGAAAGAGACCCAGTACTTC.

The gene calls are TRBV27 and TRBJ2-1, with a possible D match to TRBD2 (6 bases). Germline values: CDR1 MNHEY, CDR2 SMNVEV (reference sequence). The V end lost 1 base, the J end lost 1 base, and 17 bases lay between the germline ends. The CDR3 has 18 residues. The CDR3, as DNA: TGTGCCAGCAGTTTATTTATGGGGGGTAGGCGTTCCTACAATGAGCAGTTCTTC. It yields the protein CASSLFMGGRRSYNEQFF.

The chain joins TRBV24-1 to TRBJ1-1, with TRBD1 matching 8 bases. This CDR3 contains 16 residues. Germline CDR1 is KGHDR and CDR2 is SFDVKD. Losses at the gene ends were 4 bases for V and 4 bases for J; bases not matched to a gene: 10. This CDR3 is CATSDFLDRGGTEAFF. DNA for the CDR3: TGTGCCACCAGTGACTTTCTCGACAGGGGTGGCACTGAAGCTTTCTTT.

This clone appeared a single time. The chain combines TRBV20-1 with TRBJ2-1; 16 bases match TRBD2. V trimming: 3 bases; J trimming: 3 bases; junction bases outside the gene matches: 14. Germline-derived CDR1 and CDR2 are DFQATT and SNEGSKA (reference sequence). This CDR3 is 20 amino acids long. The CDR3 bases are TGCAGTGCTAGTCAGTTACCGGGACTAGCGGGGGGGCCCGACTACAATGAGCAGTTCTTC. As protein: CSASQLPGLAGGPDYNEQFF.

The V and J genes are TRBV6-6 and TRBJ2-6; 7 bases match TRBD1. The ends lost 5 bases at V and 0 bases at J; junction bases unmatched: 4. CDR3 length equals 16 residues. Germline-derived CDR1 and CDR2 are MNHNY and SVGAGI (reference sequence). CDR3 amino acids: CASSRGLGSGANVLTF. Written as DNA, the CDR3 is TGTGCCAGCAGTAGGGGGCTTGGCTCTGGGGCCAACGTCCTGACTTTC.

The chain recombines TRBV6-1 with TRBJ2-7; TRBD1 agrees at 7 bases. Per germline, CDR1 MNHNS and CDR2 SASEGT. V lost 6 bases to trimming and J lost 2 bases; unmatched junction nucleotides: 4. This CDR3 region has 13 residues. This CDR3 is CASSLGTAYEQYF. The CDR3 DNA sequence: TGTGCCAGCAGCCTCGGGACAGCCTACGAGCAGTACTTC.

This chain joins TRBV6-5 and TRBJ2-3; D remains ambiguous. With 4 bases removed from V and 6 bases from J, the gap between germline ends came to 5 bases. The CDR3 consists of 11 residues. Germline values: CDR1 MNHEY, CDR2 SVGAGI. This CDR3 reads CASSSRDTQYF. The CDR3 DNA sequence: TGTGCCAGCAGTTCCCGGGATACGCAGTATTTT.

V gene TRBV5-4 combines with J gene TRBJ2-4; TRBD2 matches 11 bases. CDR1 SGHNT and CDR2 YYREEE come from the germline V gene (reference sequence). V was clipped by 4 bases and J by 3 bases; unmatched bases: 9. The CDR3 loop spans 17 amino acids. For the CDR3, the DNA is TGTGCCAGCAGCCCCGGGACTAGCGGAGTGGGCAAAAACATTCAGTACTTC. Its protein product is CASSPGTSGVGKNIQYF.

DNA for the CDR3: TGTGCCACCAGTGATTCAACAGGGTTAGGAAGTTCCTACGAGCAGTACTTC. It codes for CATSDSTGLGSSYEQYF. The V call is TRBV24-1, the J call TRBJ2-7; weak D call: TRBD1 (6 bases). The CDR3 consists of 17 residues. From germline, CDR1 is KGHDR and CDR2 SFDVKD. Trimming cost V 2 bases and J 1 base, with 17 bases left between them.

This sequence joins TRBV18 and TRBJ1-3; 12 bases line up with TRBD1. The CDR3 is made up of 16 amino acids. J gave up 3 bases and V 4 bases, and 4 bases lay outside the gene matches. From germline, CDR1 is KGHSH and CDR2 LQKENI. CDR3 loop: CASSLGQGAYGNTIYF. CDR3 DNA sequence: TGTGCCAGCTCACTGGGACAGGGGGCGTATGGAAACACCATATATTTT.